The text below deals with one T cell receptor beta chain. Its matching antigen is unknown. One base away lies a much larger clone, so this may be a sequencing read error. This is likely a read error, given that the CDR3 carries no conserved phenylalanine or tryptophan at its end. Trimming pared 4 bases from V and 5 bases from J, leaving 12 bases between. CDR3 size: 13 residues. CDR1 is SGHKS and CDR2 is YYEKEE in the germline V gene (reference sequence). Total RNA was extracted at no less than 6 micrograms per sample. These data originate in a study of blood T cells in healthy people across ages. Study details: About one barcoded TCR beta cDNA was captured per two T cells. Study observations and caveats: Diversity was higher, and naive CD4+ cells more numerous, in long-lived donors than in aged donors.

It was with a sample-barcoded 5' primer and a J-beta primer mix that a second PCR of roughly 7 to 12 cycles was run. Every cDNA was tagged by a template-switch adaptor with 12 random nucleotides. One entry per CDR3 protein results from TCRdb running MiXCR on the 5' RACE reads. The repertoire includes around 1.7 million distinct CDR3 sequences, about 30% of them detected once, and more than 6% sits in the top ten. This TCR came from a woman aged 25 to 39 in good health. The V and J genes are TRBV5-5 and TRBJ2-5, with D possibly being TRBD1 (6 bases). Sequenced input: blood. DNA for the CDR3: TGTGCCAGCAGCCTAATTAGGGGGGAGACCCAGTACTTA. It specifies CASSLIRGETQYL.